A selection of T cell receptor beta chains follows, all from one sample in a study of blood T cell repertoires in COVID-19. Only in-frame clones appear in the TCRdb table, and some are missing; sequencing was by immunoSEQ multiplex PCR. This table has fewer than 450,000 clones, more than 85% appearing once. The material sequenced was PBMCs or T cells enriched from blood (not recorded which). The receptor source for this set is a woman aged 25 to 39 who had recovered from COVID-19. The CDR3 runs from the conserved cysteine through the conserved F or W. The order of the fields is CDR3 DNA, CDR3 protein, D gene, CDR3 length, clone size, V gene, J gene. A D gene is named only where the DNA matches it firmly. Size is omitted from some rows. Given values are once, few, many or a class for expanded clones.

cdr3_nt: TGTGCCAGCAGCCACGACCCAGGGAACACTGAAGCTTTCTTT
cdr3_aa: CASSHDPGNTEAFF
d_call: NA
cdr3_length: 14
clone_size: NA
v_call: TRBV7-9
j_call: TRBJ1-1

cdr3_nt: TGTGCCTGGAGTGTAATTCGGGTCTTGAGCTCTGGGGCCAACGTCCTGACTTTC
cdr3_aa: CAWSVIRVLSSGANVLTF
d_call: NA
cdr3_length: 18
clone_size: NA
v_call: TRBV30
j_call: TRBJ2-6

cdr3_nt: TGTGCCAGCAGTGAAGCGGGGGCCGTTTATAATTCACCCCTCCACTTT
cdr3_aa: CASSEAGAVYNSPLHF
d_call: NA
cdr3_length: 16
clone_size: NA
v_call: TRBV2
j_call: TRBJ1-6

cdr3_nt: TGTGCCAGCTCGCGGGGGGGTGCGGAGACCCAGTACTTC
cdr3_aa: CASSRGGAETQYF
d_call: TRBD2
cdr3_length: 13
clone_size: NA
v_call: TRBV18
j_call: TRBJ2-5

cdr3_nt: TGTGCCAGCAGTACCCCCGGGACAGGGATACACAATGAGCAGTTCTTC
cdr3_aa: CASSTPGTGIHNEQFF
d_call: TRBD1
cdr3_length: 16
clone_size: NA
v_call: TRBV27
j_call: TRBJ2-1

cdr3_nt: TGTGCCAGCAGCTTGGGAGCTCGAGACGAGCAGTACTTC
cdr3_aa: CASSLGARDEQYF
d_call: NA
cdr3_length: 13
clone_size: few
v_call: TRBV5-6
j_call: TRBJ2-7

cdr3_nt: TGTGCCAGCTCACCCGCGGAGGGGCCCCATCAGCCCCAGCATTTT
cdr3_aa: CASSPAEGPHQPQHF
d_call: NA
cdr3_length: 15
clone_size: NA
v_call: TRBV18
j_call: TRBJ1-5

cdr3_nt: TGCAGCGTCGGGACAGCCTACGAGCAGTACTTC
cdr3_aa: CSVGTAYEQYF
d_call: TRBD1
cdr3_length: 11
clone_size: NA
v_call: TRBV29-1
j_call: TRBJ2-7

cdr3_nt: TGCGCCAGCAGCCTACGGGGGGCCTCAGGTGATACGCAGTATTTT
cdr3_aa: CASSLRGASGDTQYF
d_call: NA
cdr3_length: 15
clone_size: once
v_call: TRBV4-3
j_call: TRBJ2-3

cdr3_nt: TGTGCCACTCGAGACAGGGAAGGGGGTCAGCCCCAGCATTTT
cdr3_aa: CATRDREGGQPQHF
d_call: TRBD1
cdr3_length: 14
clone_size: NA
v_call: TRBV10-3
j_call: TRBJ1-5

cdr3_nt: TGTGCCAGCAGTCGGAACAGGTTCCGCTCCTACGAGCAGTACTTC
cdr3_aa: CASSRNRFRSYEQYF
d_call: NA
cdr3_length: 15
clone_size: once
v_call: TRBV6-5
j_call: TRBJ2-7

cdr3_nt: TGTGCCAGTAGTATAGTGTTACGGTACAATGAGCAGTTCTTC
cdr3_aa: CASSIVLRYNEQFF
d_call: NA
cdr3_length: 14
clone_size: NA
v_call: TRBV19
j_call: TRBJ2-1

cdr3_nt: TGCAGCGTTGTGGAGGACAGCCTCTATGGCTACACCTTC
cdr3_aa: CSVVEDSLYGYTF
d_call: NA
cdr3_length: 13
clone_size: NA
v_call: TRBV29-1
j_call: TRBJ1-2

cdr3_nt: TGTGCCAGCAGCGTACGGGGAGAGGGGAACACTGAAGCTTTCTTT
cdr3_aa: CASSVRGEGNTEAFF
d_call: NA
cdr3_length: 15
clone_size: NA
v_call: TRBV7-9
j_call: TRBJ1-1

cdr3_nt: TGTGCCAGCAGCAGAGCCGGCGGGGGGGCCCCCTACGAGCAGTACTTC
cdr3_aa: CASSRAGGGAPYEQYF
d_call: TRBD2
cdr3_length: 16
clone_size: NA
v_call: TRBV3-1/TRBV3-2
j_call: TRBJ2-7

cdr3_nt: TGTGCCTTCTCGGGGGTCCAGGAGCAGTACTTC
cdr3_aa: CAFSGVQEQYF
d_call: NA
cdr3_length: 11
clone_size: NA
v_call: TRBV30
j_call: TRBJ2-7